The 31 T cell receptor beta chains reported below all come from one sample, sequenced in a study of Tregs in tolerant kidney transplant recipients. The method was immunoSEQ multiplex PCR; TCRdb's version includes in-frame clones alone and lacks a portion of them. The sample shows fewer than 20,000 clones, roughly 82% of them seen only once. Sequenced: Tregs from blood. The origin of the receptors is a human donor in good health.

Relative to its sample, this clone is medium-sized (0.01 to 0.1%). The rearrangement links TRBV7-2 to TRBJ2-2; unclear D gene. The CDR3 consists of 15 residues. V was shortened by 1 base and J by 4 bases, with 10 bases between the two germline ends. From germline, CDR1 is SGHTA and CDR2 FQGNSA. The CDR3 bases are TGTGCCAGCAGCTTAGTGTCCGGCGGCACCGGGGAGCTGTTTTTT. Protein sequence: CASSLVSGGTGELFF. The variable domain in full, completed from reference TRBV7-2 and TRBJ2-2, reads GAGVSQSPSNKVTEKGKDVELRCDPISGHTALYWYRQSLGQGLEFLIYFQGNSAPDKSGLPSDRFSAERTGGSVSTLTIQRTQQEDSAVYLCASSLVSGGTGELFFGEGSRLTVL.

The rearrangement joins TRBV30 to TRBJ2-3, with 7 nucleotides matching TRBD2. The length of the CDR3 is 15 residues. V lost 2 bases to trimming and J lost 0 bases; unmatched junction nucleotides: 5. Per germline, CDR1 GTSNPN and CDR2 SVGIG (reference sequence). The CDR3 spells CAWSWASGSTDTQYF. DNA for the CDR3: TGTGCCTGGAGTTGGGCTAGCGGCAGCACAGATACGCAGTATTTT.

In its sample, this clone was seen once. This chain links TRBV5-4 with TRBJ2-7; D is uncertain. CDR1 SGHNT and CDR2 YYREEE come from the germline V gene (reference sequence). V shed 0 bases and J shed 2 bases, with 6 bases lying between them. This CDR3 has 13 amino acids. The chain's CDR3 is CASSLDTAYEQYF. The CDR3, as DNA: TGTGCCAGCAGCTTGGACACCGCCTACGAGCAGTACTTC.

This clone was recorded a few times. V usage is TRBV7-9 and J usage is TRBJ1-1; perhaps TRBD1 as D (6 bases). CDR1 SEHNR and CDR2 FQNEAQ come from the germline V gene (reference sequence). The CDR3 extends over 12 amino acids. V was clipped by 2 bases and J by 10 bases, with 11 bases between them. The CDR3 is CASSLNRAGAFF. CDR3 DNA: TGTGCCAGCAGCTTAAACAGGGCGGGAGCTTTCTTT.

The chain carries TRBV14 and TRBJ2-1; D ambiguous. V lost 3 bases and J 0 bases, leaving 9 bases between the germline ends. The CDR3 spans 15 residues. Germline lookup yields CDR1 SGHDN and CDR2 FVKESK. CDR3 in amino acids: CASSHGVISYNEQFF. The CDR3 DNA reads as TGTGCCAGCAGCCACGGAGTCATCTCCTACAATGAGCAGTTCTTC. The variable domain in full, completed from reference TRBV14 and TRBJ2-1, reads EAGVTQFPSHSVIEKGQTVTLRCDPISGHDNLYWYRRVMGKEIKFLLHFVKESKQDESGMPNNRFLAERTGGTYSTLKVQPAELEDSGVYFCASSHGVISYNEQFFGPGTRLTVL.

The V and J genes are TRBV29-1 and TRBJ1-2, with D uncertain. Germline V CDR1 and CDR2: SQVTM, ANQGSEA. This CDR3 contains 10 residues. V was shortened by 6 bases and J by 6 bases, with 8 bases between the two germline ends. CDR3 loop: CSVREDGYTF. CDR3 in DNA: TGCAGCGTGCGCGAGGATGGCTACACCTTC.

The chain is built from TRBV11-2 and TRBJ1-4; no clear D gene. CDR1 and CDR2 from the germline V gene are SGHAT and FQNNGV. The CDR3 totals 17 residues. Trimming removed 0 bases from V and 1 base from J, with 12 bases in between. For the CDR3, the DNA is TGTGCCAGCAGCTTAGATGGGCGATGGGGAACTAATGAAAAACTGTTTTTT. This encodes CASSLDGRWGTNEKLFF.

The genes are TRBV4-1 and TRBJ1-2; D gene ambiguous. Germline V gene sequence: CDR1 MGHRA, CDR2 YSYEKL. The CDR3 extends over 14 amino acids. The V end was cut by 3 bases, the J end by 8 bases, with 16 bases between. CDR3 bases: TGCGCCAGCAGCCAGATCCTAAGCCGGCGGGGCTACACCTTC. It yields the protein CASSQILSRRGYTF.

V is TRBV7-2 and J is TRBJ2-1; D may correspond to TRBD1 or TRBD2 (6 bases each). The CDR3 covers 15 residues. Germline V lookup: CDR1 SGHTA, CDR2 FQGNSA. V lost 2 bases and J lost 7, with 15 bases in between. Here the CDR3 reads CASSLLGGQINEQFF. Written as DNA, the CDR3 is TGTGCCAGCAGCTTATTGGGGGGCCAAATTAATGAGCAGTTCTTC.

Only one count was recorded for this clone. The chain carries TRBV19 and TRBJ2-3, with D tentatively TRBD2 (6 bases). The CDR3 totals 16 residues. Germline assignment: CDR1 LNHDA and CDR2 SQIVND (reference sequence). Trimming pared 1 base from V and 2 bases from J, leaving 13 bases between. This CDR3 is CASSIVPGAPTDTQYF. The CDR3 coding sequence is TGTGCCAGTAGTATAGTCCCGGGAGCCCCCACAGATACGCAGTATTTT.

This clone occurred once. V is TRBV6-6 and J is TRBJ2-1; D possibly corresponds to TRBD2 (6 bases). The V end was cut by 5 bases, the J end by 2 bases, with 13 bases between. CDR3 length: 15 amino acids. CDR1 is MNHNY and CDR2 is SVGAGI in the germline V gene (reference sequence). CDR3 residues: CASSPRTTTYNEQFF. Here the CDR3 DNA reads TGTGCCAGCAGTCCCCGGACTACCACCTACAATGAGCAGTTCTTC.

The chain combines TRBV30 with TRBJ1-1; no definite D call. CDR1 is GTSNPN and CDR2 is SVGIG in the germline V gene (reference sequence). Trimming removed 0 bases at V and 7 bases at J, with 21 bases between. This CDR3 comprises 16 residues. CDR3 loop: CAWSVPPTRRVVEAFF. CDR3 DNA: TGTGCCTGGAGTGTACCACCTACAAGAAGGGTAGTTGAAGCTTTCTTT.

V gene TRBV5-5 combines with J gene TRBJ2-2; D possibly corresponds to TRBD2 (5 bases). This CDR3 has 12 amino acids. CDR1 is SGHKS, CDR2 YYEKEE, per germline (reference sequence). The V end lost 4 bases, the J end lost 6 bases, and 7 bases lay between the germline ends. DNA for the CDR3: TGTGCCAGCAGCCAACTAGCCGGGGAGCTGTTTTTT. Protein: CASSQLAGELFF.

V is TRBV18 and J is TRBJ2-5, with D unresolved. The V end lost 3 bases, the J end lost 3 bases, and 8 bases lay between the germline ends. The CDR3 length is 13 residues. Germline V CDR1 and CDR2: KGHSH, LQKENI. CDR3 DNA sequence: TGTGCCAGCTCACCGCTCGGAGAAGAGACCCAGTACTTC. Translation: CASSPLGEETQYF.

The chain is built from TRBV6-5 and TRBJ2-1; no clear D gene. This CDR3 is built from 14 residues. V gave up 5 bases and J gave up 13 bases, with 21 bases separating them. Germline loops: CDR1 MNHEY, CDR2 SVGAGI. The CDR3 here is CASSPRSTSDVQFF. Written as DNA, the CDR3 is TGTGCCAGCAGTCCCCGCAGTACGAGTGATGTTCAGTTCTTC.

In DNA form, the CDR3 reads TGTGCCAGCAGCTTAAGTTCGCAGTCTTCCGCCTACGAGCAGTACTTC. It is translated as CASSLSSQSSAYEQYF. The chain combines TRBV7-2 with TRBJ2-7; D gene ambiguous. Germline V gene sequence: CDR1 SGHTA, CDR2 FQGNSA. The CDR3 length is 16 residues. The V end was cut by 2 bases, the J end by 2 bases, with 16 bases between. Based on the CDR3 plus reference TRBV7-2 and TRBJ2-7, the full variable domain is GAGVSQSPSNKVTEKGKDVELRCDPISGHTALYWYRQSLGQGLEFLIYFQGNSAPDKSGLPSDRFSAERTGGSVSTLTIQRTQQEDSAVYLCASSLSSQSSAYEQYFGPGTRLTVT.

This rearrangement joins TRBV5-1 to TRBJ2-3; D uncertain. The CDR3 has 11 residues. CDR1 is SGHRS and CDR2 is YFSETQ in the germline V gene. V dropped 0 bases and J dropped 4 bases, with 0 bases sitting between them. This CDR3 reads CASSLADTQYF. CDR3 nucleotides: TGCGCCAGCAGCTTGGCAGATACGCAGTATTTT.

The chain recombines TRBV27 with TRBJ1-1; D perhaps matches TRBD1 (5 bases). CDR3 length: 13 amino acids. Germline V gene data show CDR1 as MNHEY and CDR2 as SMNVEV (reference sequence). The V and J ends lost 5 bases and 3 bases respectively, with 10 bases between them. The DNA of the CDR3 is TGTGCCAGCAGTCACCTCAGGGACACTGAAGCTTTCTTT. Its protein product is CASSHLRDTEAFF.

V gene TRBV7-8 combines with J gene TRBJ1-1; D possibly corresponds to TRBD1 (5 bases). The germline V gene has CDR1 SGHVS and CDR2 FQNEAQ. The V end was cut by 2 bases, the J end by 11 bases, with 15 bases between. The CDR3 has 13 residues. The CDR3 sequence: CASSLPQDGGAFF. CDR3 bases: TGTGCCAGCAGCTTACCACAGGACGGTGGGGCTTTCTTT.

V usage is TRBV19 and J usage is TRBJ2-7; a possible D gene is TRBD2 (6 bases). Germline V gives CDR1 LNHDA, CDR2 SQIVND (reference sequence). This CDR3 is built from 14 residues. V shed 1 base and J shed 7 bases, with 14 bases lying between them. This CDR3 is CASSIAGVRGEQYF. The CDR3 region has the DNA TGTGCCAGTAGTATAGCGGGAGTTCGAGGGGAGCAGTACTTC.

By sample fraction, this clone is medium-sized (0.01 to 0.1%). The chain recombines TRBV30 with TRBJ2-3; D unresolved. V lost 0 bases to trimming and J lost 4 bases, with 5 bases between them. CDR3 length: 12 residues. From germline, CDR1 is GTSNPN and CDR2 SVGIG (reference sequence). The CDR3: CAWSVHPDTQYF. In nucleotides, the CDR3 is TGTGCCTGGAGTGTACATCCAGATACGCAGTATTTT. The full variable domain, with the rest looked up from reference TRBV30 and TRBJ2-3, is SQTIHQWPATLVQPVGSPLSLECTVEGTSNPNLYWYRQAAGRGLQLLFYSVGIGQISSEVPQNLSASRPQDRQFILSSKKLLLSDSGFYLCAWSVHPDTQYFGPGTRLTVL.

The rearrangement joins TRBV29-1 to TRBJ2-1; D might be TRBD1 or TRBD2, each matching 6 bases. Germline-derived CDR1 and CDR2 are SQVTM and ANQGSEA. V lost 8 bases, J lost 6 bases, and 20 bases lay in between. This CDR3 has 14 residues. CDR3 sequence reads: CSSQGGTGTNEQFF. CDR3 in DNA: TGCAGCTCCCAAGGGGGGACGGGCACCAATGAGCAGTTCTTC.

This clone turned up a few times. The V and J genes are TRBV28 and TRBJ1-4, with D possibly being TRBD1 (6 bases). Trimming removed 6 bases from V and 11 bases from J, with 28 bases in between. There are 17 residues in the CDR3. The V gene's germline CDR1 is MDHEN and CDR2 SYDVKM. Here the CDR3 DNA reads TGTGCCAGCAGCTTGCCTTCGATCGTCCTAACGGGGGCCAAACTGTTTTTT. It translates to CASSLPSIVLTGAKLFF.

The chain uses TRBV5-1 and TRBJ1-5; 10 bases line up with TRBD1. V lost 0 bases and J lost 7; bases outside the gene matches: 7. The CDR3 totals 16 residues. Germline V gives CDR1 SGHRS, CDR2 YFSETQ. The CDR3 reads CASSLVPGQGTQPQHF. For the CDR3, the DNA is TGCGCCAGCAGCTTGGTTCCGGGACAGGGGACGCAGCCCCAGCATTTT.

The J gene is TRBJ2-1, the V gene TRBV5-1; 7 positions agree with TRBD2. Losses at the gene ends were 5 bases for V and 4 bases for J; bases not matched to a gene: 6. The length of the CDR3 is 14 residues. Per the germline V gene, CDR1 is SGHRS and CDR2 is YFSETQ. This CDR3 reads CASRGGGVYNEQFF. The CDR3 bases are TGCGCCAGCAGGGGCGGGGGTGTATACAATGAGCAGTTCTTC.

V gene TRBV30 combines with J gene TRBJ1-4; D is possibly TRBD1 (6 bases). This CDR3 is built from 13 residues. V lost 3 bases, J lost 4 bases, and 9 bases lay in between. Germline-derived CDR1 and CDR2 are GTSNPN and SVGIG (reference sequence). CDR3 sequence (DNA): TGTGCCTGGAGCGGAGGGGGTAATGAAAAACTGTTTTTT. This encodes CAWSGGGNEKLFF.

This clone was observed once. V and J are TRBV5-1 and TRBJ1-3; weak D call: TRBD1 (5 bases). The CDR3 covers 15 residues. The V and J ends lost 1 base and 5 bases respectively, with 13 bases between them. Germline V gives CDR1 SGHRS, CDR2 YFSETQ. CDR3 sequence: CASSLSGAPRNTIYF. The DNA of the CDR3 is TGCGCCAGCAGCTTGAGCGGGGCCCCCAGAAACACCATATATTTT.

This clone rates as medium-sized. The chain combines TRBV19 with TRBJ2-1; D possibly matches TRBD1 or TRBD2 (7 bases each). The length of the CDR3 is 16 residues. Germline V CDR1 and CDR2: LNHDA, SQIVND (reference sequence). The ends were cut back, 8 bases at V and 3 bases at J, with 20 bases in the middle. CDR3 protein: CASSQGGRLVYNEQFF. In nucleotides, the CDR3 is TGTGCCAGTTCCCAGGGGGGGCGCCTGGTCTACAATGAGCAGTTCTTC.

This clone was observed a few times. The chain is built from TRBV19 and TRBJ1-5, with 7 bases fitting TRBD1. This CDR3 is built from 13 residues. Trimming took 7 bases from V and 4 from J; bases not matched to a gene: 4. CDR1 is LNHDA and CDR2 is SQIVND in the germline V gene (reference sequence). In nucleotides, the CDR3 is TGTGCCAGTAACCTACAGGGGAATCAGCCCCAGCATTTT. Its translation is CASNLQGNQPQHF.

J is TRBJ2-3 and V is TRBV2; perhaps TRBD1 as D (5 bases). The germline V gene encodes CDR1 SNHLY and CDR2 FYNNEI. V shed 6 bases and J shed 6 bases, with 10 bases lying between them. This CDR3 has 12 residues. CDR3 nucleotide sequence: TGTGCCAGCAGGGAACAGGCGGATACGCAGTATTTT. Translated, it gives CASREQADTQYF.

This clone was seen only once. The rearrangement links TRBV6-5 to TRBJ2-7; unclear D gene. Germline values: CDR1 MNHEY, CDR2 SVGAGI. V lost 6 bases and J 9 bases, leaving 18 bases between the germline ends. The CDR3 has 13 amino acids. CDR3 region: CASSPLTTRAQYF. In nucleotides, the CDR3 is TGTGCCAGCAGCCCCCTGACAACCCGTGCGCAGTACTTC.